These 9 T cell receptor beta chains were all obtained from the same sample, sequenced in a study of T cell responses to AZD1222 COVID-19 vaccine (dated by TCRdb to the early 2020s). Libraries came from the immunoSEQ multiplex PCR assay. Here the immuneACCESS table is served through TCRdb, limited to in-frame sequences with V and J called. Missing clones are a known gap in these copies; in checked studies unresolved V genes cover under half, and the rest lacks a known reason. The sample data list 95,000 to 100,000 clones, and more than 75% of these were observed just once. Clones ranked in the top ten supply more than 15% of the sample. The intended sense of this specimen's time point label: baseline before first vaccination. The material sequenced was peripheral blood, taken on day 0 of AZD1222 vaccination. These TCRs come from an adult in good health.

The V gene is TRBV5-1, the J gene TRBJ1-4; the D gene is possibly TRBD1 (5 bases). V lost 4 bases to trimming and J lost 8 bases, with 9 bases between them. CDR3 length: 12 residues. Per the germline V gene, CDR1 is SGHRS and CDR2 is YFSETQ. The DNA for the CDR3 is TGCGCCAGCAGCCGCGAGGGGGAAAAACTGTTTTTT. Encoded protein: CASSREGEKLFF.

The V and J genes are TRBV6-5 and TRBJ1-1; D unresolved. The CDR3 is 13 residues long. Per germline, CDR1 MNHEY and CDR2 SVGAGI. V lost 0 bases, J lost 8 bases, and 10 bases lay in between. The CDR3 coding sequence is TGTGCCAGCAGTTACTCGGAGTTGGCGGAAGCTTTCTTT. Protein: CASSYSELAEAFF.

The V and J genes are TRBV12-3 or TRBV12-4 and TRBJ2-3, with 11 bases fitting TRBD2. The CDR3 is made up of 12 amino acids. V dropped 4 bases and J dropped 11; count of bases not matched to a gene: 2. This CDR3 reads CASSSSGRWQYF. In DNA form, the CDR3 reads TGTGCCAGCAGTTCTAGCGGGAGGTGGCAGTATTTT.

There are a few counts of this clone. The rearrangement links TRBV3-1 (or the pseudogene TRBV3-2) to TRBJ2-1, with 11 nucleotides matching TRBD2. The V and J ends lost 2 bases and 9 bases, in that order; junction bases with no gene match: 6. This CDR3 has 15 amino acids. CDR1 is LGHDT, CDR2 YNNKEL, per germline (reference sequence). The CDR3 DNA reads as TGTGCCAGCAGCCAATGGGCTAGCGGGAGGACTGAGCAGTTCTTC. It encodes CASSQWASGRTEQFF.

CDR3 residues: CATTGINSYEQYF. The CDR3 DNA follows: TGTGCTACCACCGGGATTAACTCCTACGAGCAGTACTTC. The genes are TRBV10-3 and TRBJ2-7, with TRBD2 as a possible D gene (5 bases). CDR1 is ENHRY, CDR2 SYGVKD, per germline. This CDR3 is 13 amino acids long.

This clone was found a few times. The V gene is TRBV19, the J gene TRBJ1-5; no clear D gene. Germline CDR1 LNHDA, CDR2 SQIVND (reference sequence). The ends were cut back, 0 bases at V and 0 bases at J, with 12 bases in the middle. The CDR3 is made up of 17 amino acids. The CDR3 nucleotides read TGTGCCAGTAGTATAGAGCCGAGCGGGTTTAGCAATCAGCCCCAGCATTTT. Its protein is CASSIEPSGFSNQPQHF.

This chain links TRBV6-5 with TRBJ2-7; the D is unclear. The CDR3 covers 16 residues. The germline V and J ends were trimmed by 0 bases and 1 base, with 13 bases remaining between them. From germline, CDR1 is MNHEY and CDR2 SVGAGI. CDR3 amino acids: CASSYSLLGISYEQYF. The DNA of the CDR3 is TGTGCCAGCAGTTACTCGCTACTCGGAATATCCTACGAGCAGTACTTC.

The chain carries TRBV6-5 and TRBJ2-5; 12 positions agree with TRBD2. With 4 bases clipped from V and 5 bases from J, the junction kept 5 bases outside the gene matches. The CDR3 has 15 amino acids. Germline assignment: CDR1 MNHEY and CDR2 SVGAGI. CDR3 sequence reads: CASSSGLAGSETQYF. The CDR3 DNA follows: TGTGCCAGCAGTTCAGGACTAGCGGGATCTGAGACCCAGTACTTC.

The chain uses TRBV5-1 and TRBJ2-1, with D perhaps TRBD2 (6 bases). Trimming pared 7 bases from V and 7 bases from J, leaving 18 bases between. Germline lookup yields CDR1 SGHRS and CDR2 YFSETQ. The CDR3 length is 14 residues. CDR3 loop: CASENGEARNEQFF. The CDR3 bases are TGCGCCAGCGAGAACGGGGAGGCACGGAATGAGCAGTTCTTC.